The 19 T cell receptor beta chains listed next were all sequenced from one sample in a study of lymphopenia after photon versus proton radiotherapy. Clones were read by immunoSEQ multiplex PCR, and TCRdb kept only the in-frame ones, dropping some. The sample lists approximately 65,000 clones, approximately 91% occurring once. This specimen consisted of peripheral blood, obtained from a patient treated with photon-based radiotherapy. All receptors come from a woman in her seventies with pancreatic cancer.

The CDR3 DNA reads as TGTGCCAGCAGCCAAGGAGGATTACTAGCGGGAGGAGGGGGTTCTGAGGAGACCCAGTACTTC. Its protein is CASSQGGLLAGGGGSEETQYF. The chain recombines TRBV14 with TRBJ2-5, with 12 nucleotides matching TRBD2. With V trimmed by 1 base and J by 5 bases, 20 bases remained unmatched. Germline V gene sequence: CDR1 SGHDN, CDR2 FVKESK. This CDR3 region has 21 residues.

V usage is TRBV28 and J usage is TRBJ2-2, with TRBD1 matching over 8 bases. Germline values: CDR1 MDHEN, CDR2 SYDVKM. CDR3 length: 15 residues. J lost 7 bases, V lost 4 bases, and 8 bases had no gene match. The CDR3 DNA is TGTGCCAGCAGTTCCCCGGGACAGGAGGGCGGGGAGCTGTTTTTT. Encoded protein: CASSSPGQEGGELFF.

The chain employs TRBV11-2 and TRBJ2-7, with 7 bases lining up with TRBD2. Germline V gene lookup returns CDR1 SGHAT and CDR2 FQNNGV. The junction had 10 bases not matched to a gene; V was cut back by 0 bases and J by 5 bases. The CDR3 has 16 amino acids. The CDR3: CASSLDLTSLLNEQYF. In DNA form, the CDR3 reads TGTGCCAGCAGCTTAGATCTGACTAGCCTATTGAACGAGCAGTACTTC.

J is TRBJ2-5 and V is TRBV7-9; the D gene is possibly TRBD1 (5 bases). This CDR3 is 14 amino acids long. The germline V gene has CDR1 SEHNR and CDR2 FQNEAQ (reference sequence). Deletions cut 1 base from V and 5 bases from J, with 11 bases between. The DNA of the CDR3 is TGTGCCAGCAGCTTAGTAGCCAGGGTGGAGACCCAGTACTTC. Its translation is CASSLVARVETQYF. The full variable domain, its missing parts supplied by reference TRBV7-9 and TRBJ2-5, is DTGVSQNPRHKITKRGQNVTFRCDPISEHNRLYWYRQTLGQGPEFLTYFQNEAQLEKSRLLSDRFSAERPKGSFSTLEIQRTEQGDSAMYLCASSLVARVETQYFGPGTRLLVL.

This chain links TRBV5-1 with TRBJ2-2, with 7 nucleotides matching TRBD1. Germline V lookup: CDR1 SGHRS, CDR2 YFSETQ. The CDR3 is 15 amino acids. Losses at the gene ends were 7 bases for V and 5 bases for J; bases not matched to a gene: 11. The CDR3 loop reads CASSNKTGVTGELFF. The CDR3 bases are TGCGCCAGCTCTAATAAAACAGGGGTGACCGGGGAGCTGTTTTTT.

This chain connects TRBV6-5 to TRBJ1-2; TRBD1 matches 9 bases. The CDR3 consists of 13 residues. Germline loops: CDR1 MNHEY, CDR2 SVGAGI. The V gene end was trimmed by 10 bases and the J gene end by 8 bases; junction bases not matched to a gene: 11. In DNA form, the CDR3 reads TGTGCCACCGCCCGGGACAGGGCTCGGGGCTACACCTTC. Translating it yields CATARDRARGYTF.

V and J are TRBV6-6 and TRBJ2-1, with D perhaps TRBD2 (5 bases). The CDR3 length is 16 residues. V was pared by 2 bases and J by 9 bases, with 20 bases between. Germline V gene sequence: CDR1 MNHNY, CDR2 SVGAGI (reference sequence). The CDR3 nucleotides are TGTGCCAGCAGTTACACGAGAGGGATTCCTGGATCTGAGCAGTTCTTC. Translating it yields CASSYTRGIPGSEQFF.

The chain carries TRBV7-3 and TRBJ2-7; 12 bases line up with TRBD1. The CDR3 is 15 residues long. CDR1 is SGHTA and CDR2 is FQGTGA in the germline V gene. V lost 5 bases to trimming and J lost 3 bases; unmatched junction nucleotides: 5. The CDR3 loop is CASSGGDRGLYEQYF. The CDR3 DNA is TGTGCCAGCAGCGGAGGGGACAGGGGGCTCTACGAGCAGTACTTC. The full variable domain, rest sourced from reference TRBV7-3 and TRBJ2-7, is GAGVSQTPSNKVTEKGKYVELRCDPISGHTALYWYRQSLGQGPEFLIYFQGTGAADDSGLPNDRFFAVRPEGSVSTLKIQRTERGDSAVYLCASSGGDRGLYEQYFGPGTRLTVT.

The chain uses TRBV7-2 and TRBJ2-1; D is undetermined. This CDR3 is built from 13 residues. Germline values: CDR1 SGHTA, CDR2 FQGNSA. Trimming stripped 0 bases from V and 4 bases from J, with 4 bases between. The CDR3 sequence is CASSLAVYNEQFF. CDR3 sequence (DNA): TGTGCCAGCAGCTTAGCGGTTTACAATGAGCAGTTCTTC.

The gene calls are TRBV7-2 and TRBJ2-1; the match to TRBD2 covers 14 bases. J lost 4 bases, V lost 5 bases, and 10 bases had no gene match. This CDR3 contains 18 residues. CDR1 SGHTA and CDR2 FQGNSA come from the germline V gene. The CDR3 loop is CASSRRLAGGPGYNEQFF. The CDR3 coding sequence is TGTGCCAGCAGCCGCCGACTAGCGGGAGGGCCAGGGTACAATGAGCAGTTCTTC.

This sequence joins TRBV19 and TRBJ1-5, with D hard to call. V dropped 5 bases and J dropped 4 bases, with 9 bases sitting between them. Germline CDR1 is LNHDA and CDR2 is SQIVND (reference sequence). This CDR3 is 13 amino acids long. In nucleotides, the CDR3 is TGTGCCAGTAGTTTACAGAGAAATCAGCCCCAGCATTTT. Translated: CASSLQRNQPQHF.

J is TRBJ1-5 and V is TRBV18, with TRBD1 as a possible D gene (6 bases). The germline gives CDR1 KGHSH, CDR2 LQKENI. Trimming took 6 bases from V and 2 from J, leaving 20 bases between them. The CDR3 has 17 amino acids. CDR3 residues: CASSQGTMTLGNQPQHF. CDR3 sequence (DNA): TGTGCCAGCTCCCAAGGGACAATGACTCTTGGCAATCAGCCCCAGCATTTT.

The rearrangement uses TRBV6-6 and TRBJ1-5, with 7 bases lining up with TRBD1. The junction had 7 bases not matched to a gene; V was cut back by 7 bases and J by 7 bases. Germline V lookup: CDR1 MNHNY, CDR2 SVGAGI (reference sequence). The CDR3 covers 13 residues. The CDR3 DNA follows: TGTGCCAGCACCCAGACAGGGCGCCAGCCCCAGCATTTT. As protein: CASTQTGRQPQHF.

The chain links TRBV7-6 to TRBJ2-7, with a possible D match to TRBD2 (6 bases). The V end lost 1 base, the J end lost 5 bases, and 15 bases lay between the germline ends. Germline loops: CDR1 SGHVS, CDR2 FNYEAQ. This CDR3 has 15 amino acids. The CDR3 reads CASSLVGPSGDEQYF. CDR3 nucleotide sequence: TGTGCCAGCAGCTTAGTGGGACCGTCGGGAGACGAGCAGTACTTC.

This clone was counted only a few times. The chain carries TRBV7-8 and TRBJ2-1; 8 nucleotides agree with TRBD2. Germline V gene data show CDR1 as SGHVS and CDR2 as FQNEAQ. The CDR3 runs 14 residues. V gave up 4 bases and J gave up 6 bases; unmatched junction bases: 5. CDR3: CASSSGGFGNEQFF. The CDR3 bases are TGTGCCAGCAGCTCGGGAGGGTTTGGCAATGAGCAGTTCTTC.

This sequence joins TRBV30 and TRBJ1-1; D ambiguous. The CDR3 contains 11 residues. Trimming stripped 3 bases from V and 11 bases from J, with 13 bases between. CDR1 is GTSNPN and CDR2 is SVGIG in the germline V gene (reference sequence). The DNA of the CDR3 is TGTGCCTGGAGGGCGGCGGGATCGGCTTTCTTT. It specifies CAWRAAGSAFF.

The chain recombines TRBV19 with TRBJ1-5, with a weak D call TRBD1 (5 bases). The CDR3 loop spans 13 amino acids. Trimming shortened V by 5 bases and J by 6 bases, and 11 bases separated the two germline ends. Germline-derived CDR1 and CDR2 are LNHDA and SQIVND (reference sequence). CDR3 nucleotides: TGTGCCAGTAGTGAGGGGTGGGGTCAGCCCCAGCATTTT. It codes for CASSEGWGQPQHF.

The chain combines TRBV4-3 with TRBJ1-2, with D unresolved. This CDR3 contains 15 residues. In germline, CDR1 is LGHNA, CDR2 YSLEER. Trimming stripped 0 bases from V and 6 bases from J, with 14 bases between. The DNA of the CDR3 is TGCGCCAGCAGCCAAGATTGGGAGGGAAAGCATGGCTACACCTTC. It is translated as CASSQDWEGKHGYTF.

This clone showed up just a few times. The chain is built from TRBV19 and TRBJ2-3; weak D call: TRBD2 (6 bases). This CDR3 comprises 15 residues. The germline V gene encodes CDR1 LNHDA and CDR2 SQIVND (reference sequence). The ends were cut back, 5 bases at V and 0 bases at J, with 12 bases in the middle. Here the CDR3 DNA reads TGTGCCAGTAGTTCGGGGGACCATAGCACAGATACGCAGTATTTT. Translation: CASSSGDHSTDTQYF.